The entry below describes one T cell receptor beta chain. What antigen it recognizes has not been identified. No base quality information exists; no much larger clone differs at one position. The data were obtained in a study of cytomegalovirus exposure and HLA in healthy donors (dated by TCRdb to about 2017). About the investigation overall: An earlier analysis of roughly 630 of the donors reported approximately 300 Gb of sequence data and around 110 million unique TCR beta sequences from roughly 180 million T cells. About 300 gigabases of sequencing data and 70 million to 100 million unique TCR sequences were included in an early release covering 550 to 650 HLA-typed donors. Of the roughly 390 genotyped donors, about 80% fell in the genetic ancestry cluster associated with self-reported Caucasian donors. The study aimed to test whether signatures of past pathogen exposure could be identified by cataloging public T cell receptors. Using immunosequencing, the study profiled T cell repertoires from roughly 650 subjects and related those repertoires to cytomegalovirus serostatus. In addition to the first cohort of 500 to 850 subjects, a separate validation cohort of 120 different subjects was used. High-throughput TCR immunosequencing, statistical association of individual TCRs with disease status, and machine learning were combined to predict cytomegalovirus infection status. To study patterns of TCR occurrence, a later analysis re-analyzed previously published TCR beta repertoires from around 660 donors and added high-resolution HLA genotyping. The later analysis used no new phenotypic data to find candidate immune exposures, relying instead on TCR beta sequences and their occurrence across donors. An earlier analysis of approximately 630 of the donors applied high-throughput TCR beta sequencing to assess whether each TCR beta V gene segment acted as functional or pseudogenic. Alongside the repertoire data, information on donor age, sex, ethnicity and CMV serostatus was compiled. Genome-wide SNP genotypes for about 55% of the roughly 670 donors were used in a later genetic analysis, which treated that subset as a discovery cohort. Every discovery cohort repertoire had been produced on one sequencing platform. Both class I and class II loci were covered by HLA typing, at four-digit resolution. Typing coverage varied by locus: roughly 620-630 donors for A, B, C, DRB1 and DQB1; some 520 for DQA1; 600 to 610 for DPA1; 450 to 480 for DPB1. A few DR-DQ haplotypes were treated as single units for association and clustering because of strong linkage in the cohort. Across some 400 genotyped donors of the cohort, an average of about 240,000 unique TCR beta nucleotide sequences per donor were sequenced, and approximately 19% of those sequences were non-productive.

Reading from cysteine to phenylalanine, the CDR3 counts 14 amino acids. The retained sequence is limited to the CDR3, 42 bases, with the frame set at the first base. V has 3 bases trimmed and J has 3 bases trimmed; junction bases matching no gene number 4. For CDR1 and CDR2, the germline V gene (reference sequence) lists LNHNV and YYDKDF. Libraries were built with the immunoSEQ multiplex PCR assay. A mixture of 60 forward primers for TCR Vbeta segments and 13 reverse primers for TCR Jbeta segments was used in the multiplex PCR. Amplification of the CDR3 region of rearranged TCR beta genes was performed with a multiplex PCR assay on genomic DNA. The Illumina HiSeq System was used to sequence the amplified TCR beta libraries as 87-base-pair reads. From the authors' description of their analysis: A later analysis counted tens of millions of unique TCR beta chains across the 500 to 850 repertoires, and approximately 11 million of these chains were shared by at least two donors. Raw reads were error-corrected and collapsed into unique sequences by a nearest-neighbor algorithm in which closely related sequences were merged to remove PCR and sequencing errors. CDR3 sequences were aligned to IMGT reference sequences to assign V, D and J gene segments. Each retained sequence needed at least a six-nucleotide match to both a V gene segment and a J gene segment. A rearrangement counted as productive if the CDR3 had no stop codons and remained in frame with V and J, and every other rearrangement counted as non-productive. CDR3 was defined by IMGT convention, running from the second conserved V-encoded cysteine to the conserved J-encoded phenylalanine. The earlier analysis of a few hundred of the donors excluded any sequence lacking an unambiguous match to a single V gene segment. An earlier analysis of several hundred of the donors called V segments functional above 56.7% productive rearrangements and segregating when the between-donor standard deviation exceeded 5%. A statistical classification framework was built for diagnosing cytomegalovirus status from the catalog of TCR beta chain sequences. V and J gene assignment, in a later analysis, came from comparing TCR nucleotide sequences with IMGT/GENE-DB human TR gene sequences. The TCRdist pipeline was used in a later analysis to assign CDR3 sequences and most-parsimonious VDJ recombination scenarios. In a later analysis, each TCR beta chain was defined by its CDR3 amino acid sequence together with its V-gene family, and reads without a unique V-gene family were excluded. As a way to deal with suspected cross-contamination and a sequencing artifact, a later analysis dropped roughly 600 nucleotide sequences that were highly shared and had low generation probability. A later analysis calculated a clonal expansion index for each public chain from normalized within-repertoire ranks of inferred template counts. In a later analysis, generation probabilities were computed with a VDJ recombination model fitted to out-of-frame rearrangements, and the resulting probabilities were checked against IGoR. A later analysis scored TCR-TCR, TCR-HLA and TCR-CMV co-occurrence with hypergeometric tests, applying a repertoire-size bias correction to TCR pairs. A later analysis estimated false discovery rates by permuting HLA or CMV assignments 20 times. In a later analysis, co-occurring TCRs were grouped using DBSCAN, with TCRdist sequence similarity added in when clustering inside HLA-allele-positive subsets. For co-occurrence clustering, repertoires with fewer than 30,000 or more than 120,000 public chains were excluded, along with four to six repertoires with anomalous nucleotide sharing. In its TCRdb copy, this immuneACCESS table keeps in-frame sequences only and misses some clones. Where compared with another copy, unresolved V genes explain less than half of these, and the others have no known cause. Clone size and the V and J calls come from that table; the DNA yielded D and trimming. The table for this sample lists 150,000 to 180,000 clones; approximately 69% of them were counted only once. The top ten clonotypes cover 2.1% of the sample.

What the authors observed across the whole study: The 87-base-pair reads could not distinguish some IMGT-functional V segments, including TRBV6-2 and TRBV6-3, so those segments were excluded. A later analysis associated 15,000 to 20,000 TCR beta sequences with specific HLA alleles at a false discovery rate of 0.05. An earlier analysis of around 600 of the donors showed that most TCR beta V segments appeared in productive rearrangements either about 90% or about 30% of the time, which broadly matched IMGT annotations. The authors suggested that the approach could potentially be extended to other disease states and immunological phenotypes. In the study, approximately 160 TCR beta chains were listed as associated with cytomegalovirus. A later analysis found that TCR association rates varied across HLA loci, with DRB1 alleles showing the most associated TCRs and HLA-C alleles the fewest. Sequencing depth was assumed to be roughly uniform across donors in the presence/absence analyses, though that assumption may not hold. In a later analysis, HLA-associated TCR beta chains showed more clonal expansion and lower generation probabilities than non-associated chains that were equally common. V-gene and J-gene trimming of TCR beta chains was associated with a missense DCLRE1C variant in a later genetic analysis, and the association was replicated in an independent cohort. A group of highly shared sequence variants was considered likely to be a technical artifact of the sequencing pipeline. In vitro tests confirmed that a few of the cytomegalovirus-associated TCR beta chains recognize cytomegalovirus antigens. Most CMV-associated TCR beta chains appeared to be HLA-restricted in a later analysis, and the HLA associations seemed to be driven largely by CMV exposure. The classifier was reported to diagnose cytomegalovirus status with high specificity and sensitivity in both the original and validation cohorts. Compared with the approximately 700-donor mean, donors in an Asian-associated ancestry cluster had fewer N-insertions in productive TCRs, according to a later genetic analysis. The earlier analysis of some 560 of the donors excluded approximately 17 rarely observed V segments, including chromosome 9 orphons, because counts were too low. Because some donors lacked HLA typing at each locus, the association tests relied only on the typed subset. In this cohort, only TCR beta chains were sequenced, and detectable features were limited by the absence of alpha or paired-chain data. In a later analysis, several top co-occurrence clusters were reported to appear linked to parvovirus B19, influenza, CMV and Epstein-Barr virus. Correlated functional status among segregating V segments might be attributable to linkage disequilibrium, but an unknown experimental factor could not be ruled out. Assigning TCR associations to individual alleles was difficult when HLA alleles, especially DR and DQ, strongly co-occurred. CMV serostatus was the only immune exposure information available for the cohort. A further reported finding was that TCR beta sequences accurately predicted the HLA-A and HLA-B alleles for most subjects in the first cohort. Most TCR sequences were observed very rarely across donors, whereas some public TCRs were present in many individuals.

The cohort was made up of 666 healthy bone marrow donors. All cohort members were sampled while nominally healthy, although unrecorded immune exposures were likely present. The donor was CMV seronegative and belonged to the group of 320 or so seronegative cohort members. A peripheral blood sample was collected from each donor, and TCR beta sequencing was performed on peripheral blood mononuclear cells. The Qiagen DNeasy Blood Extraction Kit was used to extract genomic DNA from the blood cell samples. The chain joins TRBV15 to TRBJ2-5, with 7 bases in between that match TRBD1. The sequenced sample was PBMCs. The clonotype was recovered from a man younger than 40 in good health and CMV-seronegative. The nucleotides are TGTGCCACCAGCAGGACAGGGTCGGAAGAGACCCAGTACTTC. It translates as CATSRTGSEETQYF. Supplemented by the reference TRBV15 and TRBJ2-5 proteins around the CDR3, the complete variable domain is DAMVIQNPRYQVTQFGKPVTLSCSQTLNHNVMYWYQQKSSQAPKLLFHYYDKDFNNEADTPDNFQSRRPNTSFCFLDIRSPGLGDTAMYLCATSRTGSEETQYFGPGTRLLVL.